These 26 T cell receptor beta chains were all obtained from the same sample, sequenced in a study of cytotoxic CD8 clonotypes in ibrutinib-treated CLL. The assay was immunoSEQ multiplex PCR, and TCRdb's table has in-frame clones only and misses some. The top ten hold 6.5% to 8.5% of the sample, which has some 300,000 clones, roughly 79% seen once. The sequencing here drew on PBMCs, taken before ibrutinib treatment. These TCRs come from a human donor with chronic lymphocytic leukemia.

The chain couples TRBV9 to TRBJ1-3; D gene ambiguous. The CDR3 totals 17 residues. Germline CDR1 is SGDLS and CDR2 is YYNGEE. Trimming took 0 bases from V and 0 from J, leaving 13 bases between them. As DNA, the CDR3 is TGTGCCAGCAGCGTAGCTGGGGATTCTAGCTCTGGAAACACCATATATTTT. The encoded protein is CASSVAGDSSSGNTIYF.

A single count supports this clone. The rearrangement uses TRBV2 and TRBJ2-5; unclear D gene. The CDR3 runs to 13 residues. Trimming stripped 7 bases from V and 1 base from J, with 10 bases between. The germline gives CDR1 SNHLY, CDR2 FYNNEI. The DNA of the CDR3 is TGTGCCAGCAAGAGCCGGGCCCAAGAGACCCAGTACTTC. Its protein is CASKSRAQETQYF.

The chain links TRBV4-1 to TRBJ1-5; TRBD1 matches 11 bases. In germline, CDR1 is MGHRA, CDR2 YSYEKL. The junction had 9 bases not matched to a gene; V was cut back by 4 bases and J by 7 bases. This CDR3 contains 16 residues. For the CDR3, the DNA is TGCGCCAGCAGCCCAAGCGGACAGGGGGCACGGCAGCCCCAGCATTTT. It specifies CASSPSGQGARQPQHF.

The table lists this clone with a few counts. The CDR3 loop reads CATSTHGAPGTQYF. The DNA of the CDR3 is TGTGCCACCAGCACACATGGGGCTCCGGGTACGCAGTATTTT. V usage is TRBV28 and J usage is TRBJ2-3; TRBD1 is a possible D gene (5 bases). Per the germline V gene, CDR1 is MDHEN and CDR2 is SYDVKM. Trimming shortened V by 10 bases and J by 8 bases, and 22 bases separated the two germline ends. CDR3 length equals 14 residues.

The chain links TRBV10-3 to TRBJ2-6; TRBD1 aligns across 12 bases. CDR3 length: 18 amino acids. From germline, CDR1 is ENHRY and CDR2 SYGVKD. With V trimmed by 11 bases and J by 2 bases, 13 bases remained unmatched. CDR3 sequence (DNA): TGTGCCTCACAACCTCTGGGACAGGGGGCCCCTGGGGCCAACGTCCTGACTTTC. It codes for CASQPLGQGAPGANVLTF.

The CDR3, as DNA: TGTGCCAGTAGTAGCGACAGCGACCATAATGAAAAACTGTTTTTT. Translating gives CASSSDSDHNEKLFF. The gene calls are TRBV19 and TRBJ1-4, with a tentative D call TRBD1 (5 bases). Trimming cost V 4 bases and J 4 bases, with 13 bases left between them. Germline V CDR1 and CDR2: LNHDA, SQIVND (reference sequence). CDR3 length: 15 residues.

This clone was observed a single time. The chain uses TRBV6-6 and TRBJ2-1, with 8 bases lining up with TRBD1. The V gene's germline CDR1 is MNHNY and CDR2 SVGAGI (reference sequence). This CDR3 spans 14 amino acids. Germline trimming cut 2 bases from V and 7 bases from J; bases unmatched to any gene: 4. CDR3 bases: TGTGCCAGCAGTTACGGCGGGGACAGGAATGAGCAGTTCTTC. This translates into CASSYGGDRNEQFF.

The rearrangement links TRBV9 to TRBJ2-2; the D gene is possibly TRBD1 (6 bases). The CDR3 length is 16 residues. V was trimmed by 3 bases and J by 6 bases, leaving 18 bases between them. From germline, CDR1 is SGDLS and CDR2 YYNGEE. The CDR3 loop is CASSGISGGLAGELFF. The CDR3 bases are TGTGCCAGCAGCGGAATTTCTGGGGGCTTGGCCGGGGAGCTGTTTTTT.

V and J are TRBV30 and TRBJ1-5; D uncertain. Germline lookup yields CDR1 GTSNPN and CDR2 SVGIG (reference sequence). The CDR3 has 12 residues. V shed 1 base and J shed 4 bases, with 5 bases lying between them. CDR3 region: CAWSGQNQPQHF. The CDR3 DNA reads TGTGCCTGGAGTGGTCAGAATCAGCCCCAGCATTTT.

The genes are TRBV28 and TRBJ1-5, with D unclear. This CDR3 spans 14 amino acids. Per the germline V gene, CDR1 is MDHEN and CDR2 is SYDVKM. V lost 6 bases and J 9 bases, leaving 18 bases between the germline ends. CDR3 coding DNA: TGTGCCAGCAGCCCCATCGGGTTTATCCTGCCCCAGCATTTT. It encodes CASSPIGFILPQHF.

This sequence joins TRBV28 and TRBJ2-1, with D perhaps matching TRBD2 (8 bases). V lost 5 bases and J 2 bases, leaving 16 bases between the germline ends. The germline gives CDR1 MDHEN, CDR2 SYDVKM. The CDR3 has 16 amino acids. The CDR3 DNA reads TGTGCCAGCAGTCGACAGGGACTAGATCCCTACAATGAGCAGTTCTTC. It translates to CASSRQGLDPYNEQFF.

This clone was seen a single time. The chain joins TRBV27 to TRBJ2-7, with 8 bases fitting TRBD1. Germline V gives CDR1 MNHEY, CDR2 SMNVEV (reference sequence). This CDR3 is 15 amino acids long. The V gene end was trimmed by 5 bases and the J gene end by 0 bases; junction bases not matched to a gene: 6. The CDR3 region is CASSAGQGSSYEQYF. CDR3 DNA sequence: TGTGCCAGCAGTGCCGGACAGGGCAGCTCCTACGAGCAGTACTTC.

In its sample, this clone was seen a few times. V is TRBV27 and J is TRBJ2-6; D is tentatively TRBD1 or TRBD2 (5 bases each). From germline, CDR1 is MNHEY and CDR2 SMNVEV (reference sequence). This CDR3 is built from 15 residues. The CDR3 spells CGRGPQGSGANVLTF. CDR3 nucleotides: TGTGGACGCGGGCCCCAGGGCTCTGGGGCCAACGTCCTGACTTTC. The full variable domain, its missing parts supplied by reference TRBV27 and TRBJ2-6, is EAQVTQNPRYLITVTGKKLTVTCSQNMNHEYMSWYRQDPGLGLRQIYYSMNVEVTDKGDVPEGYKVSRKEKRNFPLILESPSPNQTSLYFCGRGPQGSGANVLTFGAGSRLTVL.

This rearrangement joins TRBV4-1 to TRBJ2-2, with no clear D. Trimming took 1 base from V and 6 from J, leaving 6 bases between them. The CDR3 sequence is 13 residues long. CDR1 MGHRA and CDR2 YSYEKL come from the germline V gene. CDR3 nucleotides: TGCGCCAGCAGCCAAGCGGGTGCCGGGGAGCTGTTTTTT. Amino acids: CASSQAGAGELFF.

This rearrangement joins TRBV27 to TRBJ1-1; 7 positions match TRBD1. J lost 2 bases, V lost 5 bases, and 11 bases had no gene match. The CDR3 sequence is 16 residues long. The germline V gene encodes CDR1 MNHEY and CDR2 SMNVEV (reference sequence). CDR3 amino acids: CASSANPGQQNTEAFF. In DNA, the CDR3 is TGTGCCAGCAGTGCCAACCCGGGACAGCAAAACACTGAAGCTTTCTTT.

The chain recombines TRBV10-3 with TRBJ2-7; D may be TRBD2 (6 bases). Trimming removed 0 bases from V and 2 bases from J, with 8 bases in between. CDR3 size: 14 residues. Germline V gene sequence: CDR1 ENHRY, CDR2 SYGVKD. The CDR3 spells CAISESWGAYEQYF. The CDR3 DNA follows: TGTGCCATCAGTGAGTCGTGGGGGGCCTACGAGCAGTACTTC.

The chain uses TRBV5-4 and TRBJ2-1, with a tentative D call TRBD1 (6 bases). Germline V lookup: CDR1 SGHNT, CDR2 YYREEE (reference sequence). CDR3 length: 14 residues. Trimming pared 1 base from V and 10 bases from J, leaving 15 bases between. CDR3 sequence (DNA): TGTGCCAGCAGCTTGTACAGGGTTTTAGAGGAGCAGTTCTTC. It is translated as CASSLYRVLEEQFF. Full variable domain (remainder filled in from reference TRBV5-4 and TRBJ2-1): ETGVTQSPTHLIKTRGQQVTLRCSSQSGHNTVSWYQQALGQGPQFIFQYYREEENGRGNFPPRFSGLQFPNYSSELNVNALELDDSALYLCASSLYRVLEEQFFGPGTRLTVL.

The rearrangement joins TRBV12-5 to TRBJ2-5; TRBD1 matches 7 bases. The length of the CDR3 is 15 residues. J was trimmed by 3 bases and V by 1 base; bases with no gene match: 5. Germline loops: CDR1 LGHNT, CDR2 FRNRAP. CDR3 in amino acids: CASGLDLTGEETQYF. DNA of the CDR3: TGTGCTAGTGGTTTGGACCTTACAGGGGAAGAGACCCAGTACTTC. The full variable domain, with the rest looked up from reference TRBV12-5 and TRBJ2-5, is DARVTQTPRHKVTEMGQEVTMRCQPILGHNTVFWYRQTMMQGLELLAYFRNRAPLDDSGMPKDRFSAEMPDATLATLKIQPSEPRDSAVYFCASGLDLTGEETQYFGPGTRLLVL.

The chain uses TRBV15 and TRBJ1-5, with 8 bases that match TRBD1. The CDR3 sequence is 15 residues long. Germline V gene lookup returns CDR1 LNHNV and CDR2 YYDKDF (reference sequence). The trim removed 3 bases at V and 5 bases at J, leaving 6 bases unmatched. The CDR3 spells CATSRMTGEYQPQHF. CDR3 DNA sequence: TGTGCCACCAGCAGGATGACAGGGGAGTATCAGCCCCAGCATTTT.

This clone was found once. The chain joins TRBV11-2 to TRBJ2-2; 9 positions agree with TRBD1. The CDR3 is made up of 16 amino acids. The ends lost 6 bases at V and 5 bases at J; junction bases unmatched: 10. Germline CDR1 reads SGHAT; CDR2 reads FQNNGV. CDR3 sequence: CASRPPGTGQTGELFF. Here the CDR3 DNA reads TGTGCCAGCAGGCCGCCCGGGACAGGGCAAACCGGGGAGCTGTTTTTT.

The rearrangement joins TRBV30 to TRBJ2-3; D not certain. The V gene lost 3 bases and the J gene lost 12 bases, with 13 bases spanning the gap. CDR1 GTSNPN and CDR2 SVGIG come from the germline V gene (reference sequence). The CDR3 consists of 11 residues. The CDR3 reads CAWSRSHYQYF. CDR3 nucleotides: TGTGCCTGGAGCCGATCCCATTACCAGTATTTT. The full variable domain, completed using reference TRBV30 and TRBJ2-3, is SQTIHQWPATLVQPVGSPLSLECTVEGTSNPNLYWYRQAAGRGLQLLFYSVGIGQISSEVPQNLSASRPQDRQFILSSKKLLLSDSGFYLCAWSRSHYQYFGPGTRLTVL.

The J gene is TRBJ2-1, the V gene TRBV11-2; 7 nucleotides match TRBD2. CDR1 and CDR2 from the germline V gene are SGHAT and FQNNGV. The CDR3 is 15 residues long. The V segment lost 5 bases and the J segment 5 bases; nucleotides outside the gene matches: 9. CDR3 nucleotide sequence: TGTGCCAGCAGCCCCGAAGGGCTAGCGGACAATGAGCAGTTCTTC. It specifies CASSPEGLADNEQFF.

The chain employs TRBV6-1 and TRBJ1-5, with 7 nucleotides matching TRBD1. The V and J ends lost 5 bases and 0 bases, in that order; junction bases with no gene match: 10. Germline CDR1 is MNHNS and CDR2 is SASEGT. The CDR3 spans 17 residues. The CDR3 nucleotides read TGTGCCAGCAGTAAAGGACAGGATTTATATAGCAATCAGCCCCAGCATTTT. Its translation: CASSKGQDLYSNQPQHF.

The chain joins TRBV7-2 to TRBJ2-7, with TRBD2 matching 8 bases. This CDR3 spans 15 amino acids. Germline V gene sequence: CDR1 SGHTA, CDR2 FQGNSA. The junction had 8 bases not matched to a gene; V was cut back by 7 bases and J by 0 bases. In nucleotides, the CDR3 is TGTGCCAGCACCAAACTAGCGGCCCACTCCTACGAGCAGTACTTC. It specifies CASTKLAAHSYEQYF.

On this clone: A read error may produce the germline difference seen at one junction end. This chain connects TRBV5-6 to TRBJ2-2; perhaps TRBD1 as D (5 bases). The CDR3 has 15 residues. Germline assignment: CDR1 SGHDT and CDR2 YYEEEE. The CDR3 DNA is TGTGCCAGCAGGTTGGCAGGGACGAACACCGGGGAGCTGTTTTTT. Translation gives CASRLAGTNTGELFF.

The J gene is TRBJ2-5, the V gene TRBV5-1, with D perhaps TRBD2 (6 bases). Looked up from germline, CDR1 is SGHRS and CDR2 is YFSETQ. The length of the CDR3 is 15 residues. The V gene lost 0 bases and the J gene lost 2 bases, with 11 bases spanning the gap. The CDR3 sequence is CASSLVPAGQETQYF. CDR3 bases: TGCGCCAGCAGCTTGGTCCCTGCGGGGCAAGAGACCCAGTACTTC.